This passage covers 29 T cell receptor beta chains from one sample sequenced in a study of T cells in Graves' hyperthyroidism and ophthalmopathy. Authors of the study amplified TCR beta CDR3 regions from RNA transcripts. The HTBI primer set drove a first-round RT-PCR of the TCR CDR3. TCRdb reprocessed the multiplex PCR reads via MiXCR and lists one record per CDR3 protein. Of 300,000 to 350,000 distinct CDR3 sequences in the sample, approximately 15% were seen once. Source material: blood. The origin of the receptors is a man younger than 45 with Graves' hyperthyroidism.

This clonotype was counted ten times or more. The chain uses TRBV5-1 and TRBJ2-7, with TRBD2 matching over 7 bases. The CDR3 is 14 amino acids. Germline CDR1 and CDR2: SGHRS and YFSETQ. Germline trimming cut 4 bases from V and 3 bases from J; bases unmatched to any gene: 7. CDR3 DNA sequence: TGCGCCAGCAGCCGCCGGGACTACCTCTACGAGCAGTACTTC. It codes for CASSRRDYLYEQYF.

The V and J genes are TRBV5-1 and TRBJ1-2, with D possibly being TRBD1 (5 bases). V was trimmed by 1 base and J by 8 bases, leaving 15 bases between them. The CDR3 loop spans 14 amino acids. The germline gives CDR1 SGHRS, CDR2 YFSETQ. In DNA, the CDR3 is TGCGCCAGCAGCTTGATAGGTGAGGGGCGCGGCTACACCTTC. It specifies CASSLIGEGRGYTF.

This chain joins TRBV7-2 and TRBJ2-5, with 8 bases matching TRBD1. The CDR3 spans 16 residues. The germline gives CDR1 SGHTA, CDR2 FQGNSA. V shed 2 bases, J shed 4 bases, and the junction held 9 bases outside the gene matches. The CDR3 protein is CASSLRRTGQGETQYF. As DNA, the CDR3 is TGTGCCAGCAGCTTACGAAGGACAGGGCAGGGAGAGACCCAGTACTTC.

This clonotype showed up many times. The chain employs TRBV29-1 and TRBJ1-2; D unclear. Trimming shortened V by 7 bases and J by 0 bases, and 12 bases separated the two germline ends. The CDR3 covers 13 residues. Germline CDR1 SQVTM, CDR2 ANQGSEA. The CDR3 loop reads CSAQMGSNYGYTF. CDR3 sequence (DNA): TGCAGCGCCCAGATGGGGTCTAACTATGGCTACACCTTC.

This clonotype was seen a handful of times. A much larger clone lies a single base off, so this may be a read error. The chain is built from TRBV27 and TRBJ1-6; 9 bases map to TRBD1. Trimming took 2 bases from V and 9 from J; bases not matched to a gene: 2. Germline CDR1 and CDR2: MNHEY and SMNVEV (reference sequence). The CDR3 consists of 14 residues. The CDR3 region has the DNA TGTGCCAGCAGTTTAGGGACAGGGCTTTCACCCCTCCACTTT. It is translated as CASSLGTGLSPLHF.

This clonotype was detected many times. V and J are TRBV5-1 and TRBJ2-3, with TRBD2 matching 9 bases. Trimming took 4 bases from V and 2 from J; bases not matched to a gene: 8. CDR1 is SGHRS, CDR2 YFSETQ, per germline. CDR3 length equals 16 residues. Here the CDR3 DNA reads TGCGCCAGCAGCCCCCGACTAGCGGCCAACACAGATACGCAGTATTTT. This encodes CASSPRLAANTDTQYF.

This clonotype was counted many times. V usage is TRBV5-1 and J usage is TRBJ2-5; D perhaps matches TRBD1 (6 bases). This CDR3 is 14 amino acids long. V was clipped by 3 bases and J by 4 bases, with 13 bases between them. Germline-derived CDR1 and CDR2 are SGHRS and YFSETQ. The CDR3 sequence is CASSYATGPETQYF. The CDR3 DNA reads as TGCGCCAGCAGCTATGCGACAGGTCCAGAGACCCAGTACTTC.

This clonotype was seen at least ten times. V usage is TRBV28 and J usage is TRBJ2-7; D unclear. Trimming cost V 5 bases and J 4 bases, with 12 bases left between them. Germline V CDR1 and CDR2: MDHEN, SYDVKM. This CDR3 spans 13 amino acids. This CDR3 reads CASSTLSLYEQYF. The CDR3 bases are TGTGCCAGCAGTACCCTATCACTATACGAGCAGTACTTC.

In the case of this clonotype: Relative to the germline gene, one junction end is altered; a read error may explain this. V usage is TRBV18 and J usage is TRBJ2-7; possibly TRBD1 for D (5 bases). Germline-derived CDR1 and CDR2 are KGHSH and LQKENI. The CDR3 has 13 residues. Written as DNA, the CDR3 is TGTGCCAGCTTACCAGCAGGGACCTACGAGCAGTACTTC. Protein: CASLPAGTYEQYF.

About this clonotype: An end of the junction differs from the germline gene, which may be a read error. The chain carries TRBV5-1 and TRBJ1-5; TRBD1 agrees at 8 bases. Germline V gene sequence: CDR1 SGHRS, CDR2 YFSETQ. CDR3 length: 14 residues. Here the CDR3 DNA reads TGCGCCGGCAGCCCTGGACAGGGAGGTCAGCCCCAGCATTTT. It translates to CAGSPGQGGQPQHF.

On this clonotype: A much larger clone sits a single nucleotide away, making a read error possible. The chain is built from TRBV12-3 or TRBV12-4 and TRBJ2-3, with TRBD2 as a possible D gene (5 bases). The CDR3 totals 14 residues. Trimming took 6 bases from V and 2 from J, leaving 12 bases between them. CDR3 bases: TGTGCCAGCAGAGCGGTGGGTGACACAGATACGCAGTATTTT. Its protein product is CASRAVGDTDTQYF.

This chain links TRBV9 with TRBJ2-1; weak D call: TRBD1 (6 bases). Germline V lookup: CDR1 SGDLS, CDR2 YYNGEE. This CDR3 has 13 residues. The ends were cut back, 3 bases at V and 12 bases at J, with 16 bases in the middle. This CDR3 is CASSDSAQGSQFF. The CDR3 nucleotides read TGTGCCAGCAGCGACTCAGCCCAGGGGTCGCAGTTCTTC.

This clonotype occurred many times. The rearrangement links TRBV12-3 or TRBV12-4 to TRBJ2-2, with 7 positions matching TRBD2. The V and J ends lost 2 bases and 5 bases, in that order; junction bases with no gene match: 5. CDR3 length: 15 residues. The CDR3 protein is CASSLSLGGTGELFF. The CDR3 DNA reads TGTGCCAGCAGTTTAAGCCTGGGGGGGACCGGGGAGCTGTTTTTT.

In this sample, this clonotype turned up a few times. The CDR3 spells CSAIHRVGAEAFF. CDR3 DNA: TGCAGTGCTATCCACAGGGTGGGGGCTGAAGCTTTCTTT. The V call is TRBV20-1, the J call TRBJ1-1; tentative D call: TRBD1 (6 bases). Germline V gene data show CDR1 as DFQATT and CDR2 as SNEGSKA (reference sequence). This CDR3 has 13 amino acids. With 4 bases removed from V and 6 bases from J, the gap between germline ends came to 15 bases.

This clonotype was seen repeatedly, ten times or more. The chain is built from TRBV5-5 and TRBJ2-5; 9 bases fit TRBD1. Germline V gene sequence: CDR1 SGHKS, CDR2 YYEKEE (reference sequence). The ends lost 4 bases at V and 5 bases at J; junction bases unmatched: 9. The CDR3 length is 15 residues. The chain's CDR3 is CASSLTGGEGETQYF. The CDR3 DNA follows: TGTGCCAGCAGCCTAACAGGGGGCGAAGGCGAGACCCAGTACTTC.

A remark on this clonotype: Mismatch with germline at one junction end may stem from a read error. This rearrangement joins TRBV3-1 to TRBJ1-2; no clear D gene. CDR3 length: 13 residues. CDR1 LGHDT and CDR2 YNNKEL come from the germline V gene (reference sequence). The CDR3 spells CASSPEANCGYTF. In DNA, the CDR3 is TGTGCCAGCAGCCCGGAAGCTAACTGTGGCTACACCTTC.

The chain joins TRBV24-1 to TRBJ1-5, with D perhaps TRBD1 (6 bases). The germline gives CDR1 KGHDR, CDR2 SFDVKD. V shed 4 bases and J shed 9 bases, with 12 bases lying between them. The CDR3 consists of 13 residues. CDR3 sequence: CATSEGGFGPQHF. In nucleotides, the CDR3 is TGTGCCACCAGTGAAGGGGGGTTCGGGCCCCAGCATTTT.

The chain combines TRBV13 with TRBJ2-1; TRBD2 agrees at 7 bases. Germline CDR1 reads PRHDT; CDR2 reads FYEKMQ (reference sequence). This CDR3 contains 17 residues. V gave up 1 base and J gave up 0 bases; unmatched junction bases: 6. CDR3 sequence reads: CASSLVGRAYSYNEQFF. The CDR3 DNA reads TGTGCCAGCAGCTTAGTTGGGAGGGCCTACTCCTACAATGAGCAGTTCTTC.

The V gene is TRBV7-2, the J gene TRBJ2-1; unclear D gene. V lost 10 bases, J lost 7 bases, and 11 bases lay in between. The CDR3 runs 11 residues. Looked up from germline, CDR1 is SGHTA and CDR2 is FQGNSA. The CDR3 DNA is TGTGCCACTCGACGTGTAAATGAGCAGTTCTTC. Amino acid sequence: CATRRVNEQFF.

This clonotype was counted only a few times. J is TRBJ1-1 and V is TRBV7-9; possible D gene TRBD1, 6 bases. There are 12 residues in the CDR3. V was trimmed by 1 base and J by 11 bases, leaving 11 bases between them. CDR1 is SEHNR and CDR2 is FQNEAQ in the germline V gene (reference sequence). CDR3 bases: TGTGCCAGCAGCTTAGACAGCCAGGGGGCTTTCTTT. Translation gives CASSLDSQGAFF.

At least ten counts were recorded for this clonotype. The chain is built from TRBV3-1 and TRBJ2-3; D is unresolved. The V and J ends lost 2 bases and 5 bases respectively, with 5 bases between them. Germline values: CDR1 LGHDT, CDR2 YNNKEL (reference sequence). The CDR3 sequence is 12 residues long. CDR3 residues: CASSQLRDTQYF. CDR3 DNA sequence: TGTGCCAGCAGCCAATTAAGAGATACGCAGTATTTT.

This clonotype was counted between two and nine times. This rearrangement joins TRBV18 to TRBJ2-3; D gene ambiguous. Germline-derived CDR1 and CDR2 are KGHSH and LQKENI. This CDR3 region has 15 residues. V lost 0 bases and J lost 2, with 9 bases in between. Here the CDR3 DNA reads TGTGCCAGCTCACCACCCCGGACCTACACAGATACGCAGTATTTT. Translation: CASSPPRTYTDTQYF.

At least ten counts were recorded for this clonotype. The CDR3 sequence: CSVGASVPYEQYF. CDR3 DNA: TGCAGCGTTGGGGCTAGCGTCCCCTACGAGCAGTACTTC. V and J are TRBV29-1 and TRBJ2-7, with a weak D call TRBD2 (6 bases). The V and J ends lost 4 bases and 2 bases respectively, with 12 bases between them. Germline lookup yields CDR1 SQVTM and CDR2 ANQGSEA. This CDR3 region has 13 residues.

This clonotype has a handful of counts. V usage is TRBV6-1 and J usage is TRBJ2-3, with TRBD2 as a possible D gene (5 bases). V was cut by 10 bases and J by 2 bases, with 16 bases left in between. CDR1 and CDR2 from the germline V gene are MNHNS and SASEGT. This CDR3 has 14 residues. The CDR3 here is CATRPGRHTDTQYF. The CDR3 coding sequence is TGTGCCACCCGACCGGGAAGACACACAGATACGCAGTATTTT.

The V call is TRBV6-6, the J call TRBJ2-5; D gene uncertain. The V gene lost 0 bases and the J gene lost 2 bases, with 4 bases spanning the gap. The CDR3 is 13 amino acids. Looked up from germline, CDR1 is MNHNY and CDR2 is SVGAGI (reference sequence). The DNA for the CDR3 is TGTGCCAGCAGTTACTCCACTCAAGAGACCCAGTACTTC. Amino acids: CASSYSTQETQYF.

The chain uses TRBV14 and TRBJ2-3, with a possible D match to TRBD2 (6 bases). Looked up from germline, CDR1 is SGHDN and CDR2 is FVKESK. The CDR3 length is 15 residues. V was clipped by 3 bases and J by 1 base, with 11 bases between them. CDR3 in DNA: TGTGCCAGCAGCCACGGTGGACTACGCACAGATACGCAGTATTTT. Translating gives CASSHGGLRTDTQYF.

V usage is TRBV20-1 and J usage is TRBJ1-1; D is ambiguous. CDR3 length: 11 residues. V was clipped by 6 bases and J by 8 bases, with 13 bases between them. The germline V gene has CDR1 DFQATT and CDR2 SNEGSKA (reference sequence). In DNA, the CDR3 is TGCAGTGCAGGGCCAGGTTGGGAAGCTTTCTTT. Translating it yields CSAGPGWEAFF.

This clonotype was counted at least ten times. The V gene is TRBV7-2, the J gene TRBJ2-3; D gene uncertain. CDR1 SGHTA and CDR2 FQGNSA come from the germline V gene. Trimming stripped 1 base from V and 4 bases from J, with 6 bases between. This CDR3 is built from 13 residues. The CDR3 here is CASSLVSSDTQYF. CDR3 DNA sequence: TGTGCCAGCAGCTTAGTATCGTCAGATACGCAGTATTTT.

This clonotype was recorded a few times. The chain recombines TRBV5-1 with TRBJ2-3; 11 bases are a match to TRBD2. Germline values: CDR1 SGHRS, CDR2 YFSETQ. This CDR3 region has 16 residues. J was trimmed by 6 bases and V by 3 bases; bases with no gene match: 9. This CDR3 reads CASSSLSGRAGDTQYF. Here the CDR3 DNA reads TGCGCCAGCAGCTCCCTTAGCGGGAGGGCCGGGGATACGCAGTATTTT.